The next 13 T cell receptor beta chains were all read from a single sample in a study of OX40 agonist ivuxolimab in advanced cancers. This table comes from immunoSEQ multiplex PCR, and its TCRdb copy is limited to in-frame clones, with some not included. The sample holds around 74,000 clones, around 93% seen once. Sample: CD4+ or CD8+ T cells sorted from blood, taken in a trial of the OX40 agonist ivuxolimab. The receptors derive from an adult with an advanced solid tumor such as melanoma, head and neck, liver or kidney cancer.

This clone has a handful of counts. This sequence joins TRBV19 and TRBJ1-5; D is unresolved. V lost 6 bases to trimming and J lost 0 bases, with 9 bases between them. Germline-derived CDR1 and CDR2 are LNHDA and SQIVND (reference sequence). This CDR3 has 14 residues. The CDR3 DNA follows: TGTGCCAGTAGGCCCGTATCTAGCAATCAGCCCCAGCATTTT. Translating it yields CASRPVSSNQPQHF.

In its sample, this clone was seen once. This chain links TRBV19 with TRBJ2-3; D remains ambiguous. In germline, CDR1 is LNHDA, CDR2 SQIVND (reference sequence). The CDR3 has 14 amino acids. Trimming stripped 3 bases from V and 3 bases from J, with 10 bases between. This chain's CDR3 is CASSIFSETDTQYF. The CDR3 region has the DNA TGTGCCAGTAGTATTTTCTCGGAAACAGATACGCAGTATTTT.

The V and J genes are TRBV7-2 and TRBJ2-7; D perhaps matches TRBD2 (6 bases). There are 15 residues in the CDR3. Germline V CDR1 and CDR2: SGHTA, FQGNSA. Between the trimmed V and J ends, which lost 8 bases and 6 bases, there was a span of 23 bases. Written as DNA, the CDR3 is TGTGCCAGCGGTGTTAGCGGCACCTTACGTGGCGAGCAGTACTTC. It is translated as CASGVSGTLRGEQYF.

The rearrangement uses TRBV5-1 and TRBJ1-1; TRBD1 matches 7 bases. The CDR3 consists of 11 residues. V lost 2 bases and J lost 12; bases outside the gene matches: 4. In germline, CDR1 is SGHRS, CDR2 YFSETQ. CDR3 sequence reads: CASSLEGAPFF. CDR3 nucleotide sequence: TGCGCCAGCAGCTTAGAGGGGGCCCCTTTCTTT. Filled out from reference TRBV5-1 and TRBJ1-1, the complete variable domain reads KAGVTQTPRYLIKTRGQQVTLSCSPISGHRSVSWYQQTPGQGLQFLFEYFSETQRNKGNFPGRFSGRQFSNSRSEMNVSTLELGDSALYLCASSLEGAPFFGQGTRLTVV.

The J gene is TRBJ1-1, the V gene TRBV2, with D unclear. V lost 0 bases to trimming and J lost 5 bases, with 7 bases between them. This CDR3 is built from 13 residues. Germline values: CDR1 SNHLY, CDR2 FYNNEI. The CDR3 loop reads CASSEAQGTEAFF. In DNA, the CDR3 is TGTGCCAGCAGTGAAGCGCAAGGGACTGAAGCTTTCTTT.

The rearrangement uses TRBV28 and TRBJ2-4; TRBD1 agrees at 9 bases. Germline trimming cut 2 bases from V and 4 bases from J; bases unmatched to any gene: 12. Germline-derived CDR1 and CDR2 are MDHEN and SYDVKM. The CDR3 sequence is 18 residues long. CDR3 protein: CASSLSGWGDREKNIQYF. In DNA, the CDR3 is TGTGCCAGCAGTTTAAGTGGTTGGGGGGACAGGGAAAAAAACATTCAGTACTTC.

The V gene is TRBV7-6, the J gene TRBJ2-5; TRBD1 might be the D (5 bases). This CDR3 is built from 12 residues. Germline CDR1 SGHVS, CDR2 FNYEAQ. The germline V and J ends were trimmed by 5 bases and 7 bases, with 11 bases remaining between them. Here the CDR3 reads CASSLEGATQYF. CDR3 sequence (DNA): TGTGCCAGCAGCCTCGAAGGGGCGACCCAGTACTTC.

The chain recombines TRBV5-4 with TRBJ1-5; possible D gene TRBD1, 6 bases. The CDR3 is made up of 13 amino acids. Trimming took off 0 bases at V and 7 bases at J, with 8 bases between the two ends. Germline-derived CDR1 and CDR2 are SGHNT and YYREEE (reference sequence). The DNA for the CDR3 is TGTGCCAGCAGCTTGGCAGGGGACCAGCCCCAGCATTTT. It encodes CASSLAGDQPQHF. The full variable domain, in which reference TRBV5-4 and TRBJ1-5 provide the parts outside the CDR3, is ETGVTQSPTHLIKTRGQQVTLRCSSQSGHNTVSWYQQALGQGPQFIFQYYREEENGRGNFPPRFSGLQFPNYSSELNVNALELDDSALYLCASSLAGDQPQHFGDGTRLSIL.

The chain combines TRBV6-5 with TRBJ1-6; tentative D call: TRBD1 (5 bases). Germline-derived CDR1 and CDR2 are MNHEY and SVGAGI. Trimming shortened V by 8 bases and J by 7 bases, and 15 bases separated the two germline ends. The length of the CDR3 is 14 residues. CDR3 loop: CASSPGGWNSPLHF. CDR3 DNA: TGTGCCAGCTCCCCCGGGGGTTGGAATTCACCCCTCCACTTT.

The V gene is TRBV19, the J gene TRBJ1-5; 7 bases fit TRBD1. With V trimmed by 5 bases and J by 9 bases, 13 bases remained unmatched. The CDR3 contains 15 residues. Germline V lookup: CDR1 LNHDA, CDR2 SQIVND (reference sequence). In DNA, the CDR3 is TGTGCCAGTAGTGCCATTGACAGGGAGAAGGGGCCCCAGCATTTT. Protein: CASSAIDREKGPQHF.

CDR3 nucleotide sequence: TGTGCCAGCAGCTTAGGTCCCCAGGGTGGCACTGAAGCTTTCTTT. Translating gives CASSLGPQGGTEAFF. The V gene is TRBV7-2, the J gene TRBJ1-1, with TRBD1 as a possible D gene (5 bases). The length of the CDR3 is 15 residues. Looked up from germline, CDR1 is SGHTA and CDR2 is FQGNSA. Trimming took off 1 base at V and 4 bases at J, with 13 bases between the two ends.

The V and J genes are TRBV18 and TRBJ1-3; 7 nucleotides align to TRBD1. V shed 5 bases and J 0 bases; nucleotides not matched to a gene: 7. The CDR3 covers 16 residues. Germline CDR1 reads KGHSH; CDR2 reads LQKENI. CDR3 protein: CASSTRQGRSGNTIYF. As DNA, the CDR3 is TGTGCCAGCTCAACTAGACAGGGACGCTCTGGAAACACCATATATTTT.

The chain recombines TRBV10-3 with TRBJ1-2; 9 bases map to TRBD1. The CDR3 runs to 15 residues. The V and J ends lost 4 bases and 1 base, in that order; junction bases with no gene match: 4. CDR1 is ENHRY and CDR2 is SYGVKD in the germline V gene. The CDR3: CAISAQGAGNYGYTF. The CDR3 DNA reads as TGTGCCATCAGTGCACAGGGGGCGGGTAACTATGGCTACACCTTC.